This T cell receptor beta chain was sequenced during a study of CD4 T cells in relation to SARS-CoV-2 and coronaviruses. Notes on the study in general: The assay detects memory recall responses, not culture-primed primary responses.

On this clone itself: The antigen is unknown.

Libraries were prepared by immunoSEQ multiplex PCR; TCRdb keeps only in-frame clonotypes and omits some of them. The sample consists of 60,000 or so clones, around 93% of them appearing once. The unexposed donors gave CD4+ T cells in 2011-2018, prior to COVID-19. CD4 enrichment then naive enrichment separated naive from memory CD4+ cells. Between the trimmed V and J ends, which lost 4 bases and 10 bases, there was a span of 21 bases. This CDR3 spans 15 amino acids. Germline assignment: CDR1 LGHDT and CDR2 YNNKEL (reference sequence). V usage is TRBV3-1 (or the pseudogene TRBV3-2) and J usage is TRBJ2-3; no firm D call. This TCR was sampled from a human donor in good health. The sequenced material came from naive CD4+ T cells from PBMCs. Documented subset: naive CD4+ T cells isolated by negative enrichment. The CDR3 region is CASSPTVREMTAQYF. DNA for the CDR3: TGTGCCAGCAGCCCAACCGTACGAGAAATGACGGCGCAGTATTTT.